This T cell receptor (beta chain) was profiled in a study of technical replicates of blood from four donors. There are 14 residues in the CDR3. Germline trimming cut 2 bases from V and 6 bases from J; bases unmatched to any gene: 4. Germline CDR1 MNHEY, CDR2 SVGAGI. Repertoires were generated with immunoSEQ multiplex PCR, while TCRdb's copy carries only in-frame clones and drops some. Of under 90,000 clones listed, 95% to 97% are singletons. Sequenced input: T cells isolated from PBMCs. The sequence derives from a human donor in good health. The chain links TRBV6-5 to TRBJ2-1, with 7 bases lining up with TRBD2. The chain's CDR3 is CASSYGRGSNEQFF. CDR3 nucleotide sequence: TGTGCCAGCAGTTACGGGCGGGGGAGCAATGAGCAGTTCTTC.